Presented here are 8 T cell receptor beta chains from one specimen sequenced in a study of cytomegalovirus exposure and HLA in healthy donors. Primers: 60 Vbeta forward and 13 Jbeta reverse. The data were produced by immunoSEQ multiplex PCR, yet TCRdb's version contains in-frame clones alone and is incomplete. This table holds about 160,000 clones, roughly 80% found once. Sample: PBMCs. The source is a man aged 18 to 29 in good health and CMV-seropositive.

The V call is TRBV7-6, the J call TRBJ2-3; tentatively, D is TRBD1 (5 bases). Germline V CDR1 and CDR2: SGHVS, FNYEAQ. Trimming stripped 2 bases from V and 4 bases from J, with 7 bases between. The CDR3 contains 13 residues. CDR3 bases: TGTGCCAGCAGCTTACAGGGTCCAGATACGCAGTATTTT. It encodes CASSLQGPDTQYF.

The chain uses TRBV30 and TRBJ2-5, with 7 bases aligning to TRBD2. Looked up from germline, CDR1 is GTSNPN and CDR2 is SVGIG (reference sequence). This CDR3 region has 14 residues. V dropped 0 bases and J dropped 0; count of bases not matched to a gene: 1. This chain's CDR3 is CAWSVGGDQETQYF. CDR3 DNA sequence: TGTGCCTGGAGTGTGGGGGGGGACCAAGAGACCCAGTACTTC.

This clone appeared a few times. The chain joins TRBV6-1 to TRBJ1-1; 8 nucleotides line up with TRBD1. Germline trimming cut 6 bases from V and 2 bases from J; bases unmatched to any gene: 5. The CDR3 has 14 amino acids. Germline V gives CDR1 MNHNS, CDR2 SASEGT. CDR3 bases: TGTGCCAGCAGAGTGACAGGGGACAACACTGAAGCTTTCTTT. The encoded protein is CASRVTGDNTEAFF.

This rearrangement joins TRBV5-4 to TRBJ1-4, with 9 bases that match TRBD1. CDR3 size: 14 residues. Germline V gives CDR1 SGHNT, CDR2 YYREEE (reference sequence). Unmatched junction bases numbered 6, after V lost 4 bases and J lost 8 bases. CDR3 DNA sequence: TGTGCCAGCAGCAGGACAGGGGAGGGGGAAAAACTGTTTTTT. It encodes CASSRTGEGEKLFF. The entire variable domain, with the rest obtained from reference TRBV5-4 and TRBJ1-4, is as follows: ETGVTQSPTHLIKTRGQQVTLRCSSQSGHNTVSWYQQALGQGPQFIFQYYREEENGRGNFPPRFSGLQFPNYSSELNVNALELDDSALYLCASSRTGEGEKLFFGSGTQLSVL.

This clone has only a few counts. The genes are TRBV6-5 and TRBJ2-5, with a tentative D call TRBD1 (5 bases). The germline CDR1 and CDR2 sequences are MNHEY and SVGAGI. V was clipped by 3 bases and J by 4 bases, with 12 bases between them. The CDR3 spans 14 residues. The CDR3 spells CASSYVGARETQYF. In DNA form, the CDR3 reads TGTGCCAGCAGTTATGTTGGGGCGCGAGAGACCCAGTACTTC.

This chain links TRBV5-1 with TRBJ2-6, with D possibly being TRBD2 (6 bases). The germline V gene encodes CDR1 SGHRS and CDR2 YFSETQ. This CDR3 is 17 amino acids long. Trimming took 4 bases from V and 3 from J, leaving 17 bases between them. The CDR3 loop reads CASSDGTPASGANVLTF. DNA for the CDR3: TGCGCCAGCAGCGACGGGACTCCTGCGAGTGGGGCCAACGTCCTGACTTTC.

The rearrangement joins TRBV13 to TRBJ2-7, with D possibly matching TRBD1 (6 bases). Trimming removed 5 bases from V and 2 bases from J, with 19 bases in between. Germline loops: CDR1 PRHDT, CDR2 FYEKMQ (reference sequence). The CDR3 runs to 16 residues. This CDR3 reads CASSATYRVWPYEQYF. CDR3 DNA sequence: TGTGCCAGCAGCGCGACATACAGGGTTTGGCCCTACGAGCAGTACTTC.

The V call is TRBV7-2, the J call TRBJ2-1; TRBD1 is a possible D gene (7 bases). V lost 4 bases to trimming and J lost 2 bases, with 18 bases between them. CDR3 length: 17 residues. Germline lookup yields CDR1 SGHTA and CDR2 FQGNSA. The CDR3 reads CASSYPQGGIAYNEQFF. The CDR3 bases are TGTGCCAGCAGCTACCCCCAGGGGGGAATAGCCTACAATGAGCAGTTCTTC.